The 31 T cell receptor beta chains given below trace back to one sample, sequenced in a study of spatial heterogeneity in lung cancer. One entry per CDR3 protein, called by TCRdb with MiXCR from the 5' RACE reads. This sample yields under 150,000 distinct CDR3 sequences, of which under 14% are seen a single time; 20% to 25% belongs to the top ten. Time point reported: blood at routine non-recurrence follow-up after resection. The specimen comprised PBMCs, sampled at follow-up. The receptor source for this set is a female donor with early-stage non-small cell lung cancer.

This chain joins TRBV3-1 and TRBJ2-7; D is ambiguous. The CDR3 consists of 12 residues. Looked up from germline, CDR1 is LGHDT and CDR2 is YNNKEL (reference sequence). Deletions cut 1 base from V and 1 base from J, with 2 bases between. CDR3 sequence reads: CASSQASYEQYF. CDR3 coding DNA: TGTGCCAGCAGCCAAGCTTCCTACGAGCAGTACTTC.

The chain links TRBV14 to TRBJ2-5; D assignment may be TRBD1 or TRBD2 (5 bases each). V lost 2 bases and J 5 bases, leaving 18 bases between the germline ends. This CDR3 is built from 16 residues. The germline V gene has CDR1 SGHDN and CDR2 FVKESK. The CDR3 spells CASSQWGGGGRETQYF. As DNA, the CDR3 is TGTGCCAGCAGCCAATGGGGCGGAGGAGGTCGTGAGACCCAGTACTTC.

This clonotype has just a few counts. The genes are TRBV10-3 and TRBJ1-5, with a possible D match to TRBD1 (6 bases). The germline V and J ends were trimmed by 11 bases and 6 bases, with 17 bases remaining between them. CDR1 ENHRY and CDR2 SYGVKD come from the germline V gene. The CDR3 has 13 residues. CDR3 residues: CASLEGEGQPQHF. The CDR3 DNA follows: TGTGCCTCCTTGGAGGGGGAGGGTCAGCCCCAGCATTTT.

The chain recombines TRBV29-1 with TRBJ2-1, with TRBD2 identical over 10 bases. Looked up from germline, CDR1 is SQVTM and CDR2 is ANQGSEA. Losses at the gene ends were 6 bases for V and 7 bases for J; bases not matched to a gene: 6. This CDR3 is 13 amino acids long. This CDR3 is CSVELAGRNEQFF. The CDR3 coding sequence is TGCAGCGTGGAACTAGCGGGACGGAATGAGCAGTTCTTC.

This chain joins TRBV9 and TRBJ2-3; a possible D gene is TRBD2 (6 bases). The CDR3 loop spans 15 amino acids. The germline CDR1 and CDR2 sequences are SGDLS and YYNGEE. V was pared by 3 bases and J by 0 bases, with 11 bases between. This CDR3 is CASSAGLWSTDTQYF. As DNA, the CDR3 is TGTGCCAGCAGCGCGGGACTCTGGAGCACAGATACGCAGTATTTT.

This clonotype occurred a few times. This chain links TRBV14 with TRBJ2-4, with TRBD2 as a possible D gene (6 bases). Germline values: CDR1 SGHDN, CDR2 FVKESK. The CDR3 length is 15 residues. The V end lost 1 base, the J end lost 14 bases, and 21 bases lay between the germline ends. Written as DNA, the CDR3 is TGTGCCAGCAGCCAAGGACTTTCCCGGGGGTCAGGGAAGTACTTC. Its protein is CASSQGLSRGSGKYF.

The chain combines TRBV11-3 with TRBJ2-3, with 13 bases lining up with TRBD2. The CDR3 loop spans 17 amino acids. Germline CDR1 reads SGHNT; CDR2 reads YENEEA. With 2 bases clipped from V and 3 bases from J, the junction kept 5 bases outside the gene matches. Here the CDR3 DNA reads TGTGCCAGCAGCTTACTCCGGACTAGCGGGAGTACAGATACGCAGTATTTT. This encodes CASSLLRTSGSTDTQYF.

As DNA, the CDR3 is TGCAGCGTTGTCCGCGGGAGGGCCCAGAATGAGCAGTTCTTC. It translates to CSVVRGRAQNEQFF. The chain uses TRBV29-1 and TRBJ2-1; 9 nucleotides align to TRBD2. Looked up from germline, CDR1 is SQVTM and CDR2 is ANQGSEA. The CDR3 runs 14 residues. The V segment lost 4 bases and the J segment 7 bases; nucleotides outside the gene matches: 8.

In this sample, this clonotype turned up many times. V gene TRBV18 combines with J gene TRBJ2-5; TRBD1 matches 9 bases. Germline V gene data show CDR1 as KGHSH and CDR2 as LQKENI. V shed 2 bases and J 5 bases; nucleotides not matched to a gene: 6. There are 15 residues in the CDR3. The CDR3 spells CASSPTGTGQETQYF. The CDR3 coding sequence is TGTGCCAGCTCACCAACCGGGACAGGGCAGGAGACCCAGTACTTC.

In this sample, this clonotype turned up once. The chain has TRBV6-5 and TRBJ2-7; D gene ambiguous. This CDR3 region has 13 residues. Germline assignment: CDR1 MNHEY and CDR2 SVGAGI. Trimming cost V 5 bases and J 5 bases, with 13 bases left between them. The CDR3 spells CASSPRLVHEQYF. Written as DNA, the CDR3 is TGTGCCAGCAGTCCCAGACTTGTGCACGAGCAGTACTTC.

In DNA form, the CDR3 reads TGCGCCAGCAGCTCGGGACAGCTTTATGGCTACACCTTC. Translating gives CASSSGQLYGYTF. V is TRBV5-1 and J is TRBJ1-2, with TRBD1 identical over 7 bases. Germline CDR1 and CDR2: SGHRS and YFSETQ. The length of the CDR3 is 13 residues. V lost 3 bases to trimming and J lost 5 bases; unmatched junction nucleotides: 4. Looking up the rest from reference TRBV5-1 and TRBJ1-2 gives the full variable domain: KAGVTQTPRYLIKTRGQQVTLSCSPISGHRSVSWYQQTPGQGLQFLFEYFSETQRNKGNFPGRFSGRQFSNSRSEMNVSTLELGDSALYLCASSSGQLYGYTFGSGTRLTVV.

This clonotype was seen at least ten times. This chain uses TRBV29-1 with TRBJ1-3; D remains ambiguous. The germline V and J ends were trimmed by 6 bases and 3 bases, with 15 bases remaining between them. From germline, CDR1 is SQVTM and CDR2 ANQGSEA. The CDR3 is 14 amino acids. This CDR3 is CSVVVNSVGNTIYF. The CDR3, as DNA: TGCAGCGTGGTTGTCAATTCCGTTGGAAACACCATATATTTT.

This clonotype came up a few times. V and J are TRBV28 and TRBJ2-7, with 9 nucleotides matching TRBD2. The germline gives CDR1 MDHEN, CDR2 SYDVKM. The V segment lost 5 bases and the J segment 3 bases; nucleotides outside the gene matches: 8. The CDR3 is 15 amino acids. In nucleotides, the CDR3 is TGTGCCAGCAGTAGACCGTTTAGCGGGAGCTACGAGCAGTACTTC. As protein: CASSRPFSGSYEQYF.

Only one count was recorded for this clonotype. One end of the junction fails to match germline, which may point to a read error. J is TRBJ2-5 and V is TRBV3-1, with TRBD1 matching over 8 bases. This CDR3 contains 14 residues. From germline, CDR1 is LGHDT and CDR2 YNNKEL (reference sequence). For the CDR3, the DNA is TGTGCCAGCAGCCAAGACGCTCCGACGACAGGGGACCGCTTC. Amino acids: CASSQDAPTTGDRF.

The chain joins TRBV20-1 to TRBJ2-1; 10 bases fit TRBD2. V lost 1 base and J lost 4; bases outside the gene matches: 4. The CDR3 loop spans 15 amino acids. CDR1 and CDR2 from the germline V gene are DFQATT and SNEGSKA (reference sequence). CDR3 sequence: CSARGSSGGYNEQFF. CDR3 bases: TGCAGTGCTAGAGGATCTAGCGGGGGATACAATGAGCAGTTCTTC.

This clonotype occurred a few times. The chain links TRBV7-2 to TRBJ1-6, with D uncertain. This CDR3 comprises 17 residues. Trimming took off 1 base at V and 0 bases at J, with 10 bases between the two ends. Germline CDR1 reads SGHTA; CDR2 reads FQGNSA. CDR3 protein: CASSLDLAASYNSPLHF. CDR3 nucleotide sequence: TGTGCCAGCAGCTTAGATCTGGCGGCCTCCTATAATTCACCCCTCCACTTT.

The chain joins TRBV7-9 to TRBJ2-2; 7 nucleotides align to TRBD1. The germline V gene has CDR1 SEHNR and CDR2 FQNEAQ (reference sequence). This CDR3 comprises 16 residues. Trimming at V came to 4 bases and at J to 1 base, leaving 6 bases not matched to a gene. The CDR3 bases are TGTGCCAGCAGCTCGTGGAGGACAGGGAACACCGGGGAGCTGTTTTTT. Encoded protein: CASSSWRTGNTGELFF.

In DNA, the CDR3 is TGTGCCAGCAGTAAAGGACTGATTTACGAGCAGTACGTC. It codes for CASSKGLIYEQYV. The chain recombines TRBV6-2 or TRBV6-3 with TRBJ2-7, with D perhaps TRBD2 (5 bases). V lost 5 bases, J lost 4 bases, and 12 bases lay in between. The V gene's germline CDR1 is MNHEY and CDR2 SVGEGT. The CDR3 spans 13 residues.

This clonotype was recorded a few times. The chain combines TRBV18 with TRBJ2-6; 8 nucleotides match TRBD1. J gave up 1 base and V 5 bases, and 13 bases lay outside the gene matches. The CDR3 loop spans 19 amino acids. The germline CDR1 and CDR2 sequences are KGHSH and LQKENI. CDR3 amino acids: CASSSFRDRILSGANVLTF. In nucleotides, the CDR3 is TGTGCCAGCTCATCTTTCCGGGACAGGATTCTTTCTGGGGCCAACGTCCTGACTTTC.

CDR3 sequence reads: CASSVELIYEQYV. CDR3 DNA: TGTGCCAGCAGCGTAGAATTGATCTACGAGCAGTACGTC. The chain uses TRBV9 and TRBJ2-7, with D unresolved. V lost 0 bases, J lost 3 bases, and 7 bases lay in between. Germline V gene lookup returns CDR1 SGDLS and CDR2 YYNGEE. This CDR3 contains 13 residues.

The chain employs TRBV7-2 and TRBJ2-1; D gene uncertain. Germline V gene sequence: CDR1 SGHTA, CDR2 FQGNSA. The CDR3 runs to 14 residues. V was pared by 6 bases and J by 10 bases, with 19 bases between. CDR3 sequence (DNA): TGTGCCAGCAGGAGAATGTCGCCGGTTCGGGAGCAGTTCTTC. This codes for CASRRMSPVREQFF.

In the case of this clonotype: A much larger clone lies one base from this, so it may be a read error. The genes are TRBV7-6 and TRBJ2-7, with D possibly TRBD2 on 5 matching bases. CDR3 length: 16 amino acids. Germline-derived CDR1 and CDR2 are SGHVS and FNYEAQ. CDR3 sequence: CVSSLLPDGGANEQYF. The CDR3 DNA sequence: TGTGTCAGCAGCTTGCTCCCAGACGGAGGAGCAAACGAGCAGTACTTC.

This clonotype came up a few times. J is TRBJ2-7 and V is TRBV6-1, with 8 bases fitting TRBD1. Germline V CDR1 and CDR2: MNHNS, SASEGT. V lost 6 bases, J lost 4 bases, and 8 bases stayed unmatched. The CDR3 covers 14 residues. CDR3 sequence: CASSFIDRGYEQYV. DNA for the CDR3: TGTGCCAGCAGCTTTATAGACAGGGGTTACGAGCAGTACGTC.

This clonotype was counted at least ten times. J is TRBJ2-5 and V is TRBV2; 13 bases match TRBD2. The germline V gene has CDR1 SNHLY and CDR2 FYNNEI. Trimming removed 7 bases from V and 2 bases from J; junction bases left unmatched: 1. The CDR3 is 14 residues long. The CDR3 bases are TGTGCCAGCATGGGACTAGCGGGACAAGAGACCCAGTACTTC. Translation gives CASMGLAGQETQYF.

The chain uses TRBV6-2 or TRBV6-3 and TRBJ2-1; D remains unclear. Germline assignment: CDR1 MNHEY and CDR2 SVGEGT. Trimming removed 6 bases from V and 6 bases from J, with 9 bases in between. The CDR3 has 12 amino acids. This chain's CDR3 is CASSQNSNEQFF. The CDR3 DNA reads TGTGCCAGCAGCCAAAACAGCAATGAGCAGTTCTTC.

This clonotype has a handful of counts. This chain connects TRBV20-1 to TRBJ2-1; D not resolved. The ends were cut back, 7 bases at V and 2 bases at J, with 12 bases in the middle. Germline-derived CDR1 and CDR2 are DFQATT and SNEGSKA (reference sequence). The CDR3 loop spans 13 amino acids. CDR3 nucleotide sequence: TGCAGTGGTGAATCCCGAACCTACAATGAGCAGTTCTTC. It specifies CSGESRTYNEQFF.

This clonotype was counted a few times. The V and J genes are TRBV20-1 and TRBJ2-1; 9 bases map to TRBD2. The ends lost 0 bases at V and 8 bases at J; junction bases unmatched: 5. This CDR3 contains 14 residues. Germline CDR1 DFQATT, CDR2 SNEGSKA (reference sequence). CDR3 protein: CSARELAGGYEQFF. The CDR3 DNA reads as TGCAGTGCTAGAGAACTAGCGGGTGGGTATGAGCAGTTCTTC.

This clonotype was detected a few times. The V and J genes are TRBV2 and TRBJ2-2; 7 nucleotides line up with TRBD1. CDR1 SNHLY and CDR2 FYNNEI come from the germline V gene. V shed 5 bases, J shed 1 base, and the junction held 4 bases outside the gene matches. The length of the CDR3 is 15 residues. CDR3 protein: CASSPRTGNTGELFF. The CDR3 nucleotides read TGTGCCAGCAGTCCGCGGACAGGGAACACCGGGGAGCTGTTTTTT. The full variable domain, completed using reference TRBV2 and TRBJ2-2, is EPEVTQTPSHQVTQMGQEVILRCVPISNHLYFYWYRQILGQKVEFLVSFYNNEISEKSEIFDDQFSVERPDGSNFTLKIRSTKLEDSAMYFCASSPRTGNTGELFFGEGSRLTVL.

In this sample, this clonotype turned up many times. V usage is TRBV11-2 and J usage is TRBJ2-1; D is perhaps TRBD2 (6 bases). Germline V gene sequence: CDR1 SGHAT, CDR2 FQNNGV. Between the trimmed V and J ends, which lost 2 bases and 2 bases, there was a span of 10 bases. This CDR3 contains 15 residues. The CDR3 sequence is CASSLFGGTYNEQFF. In DNA form, the CDR3 reads TGTGCCAGCAGCTTATTCGGCGGGACCTACAATGAGCAGTTCTTC.

This clonotype showed up many times. V is TRBV28 and J is TRBJ1-5, with 8 bases fitting TRBD1. The V segment lost 5 bases and the J segment 0 bases; nucleotides outside the gene matches: 3. The CDR3 spans 15 residues. Germline CDR1 MDHEN, CDR2 SYDVKM. CDR3 sequence (DNA): TGTGCCAGCAGTCTAACAGGGGGTAGCAATCAGCCCCAGCATTTT. Translating it yields CASSLTGGSNQPQHF.

This clonotype was observed many times. This chain uses TRBV7-2 with TRBJ2-1, with D perhaps TRBD1 (5 bases). Germline values: CDR1 SGHTA, CDR2 FQGNSA. Trimming pared 1 base from V and 8 bases from J, leaving 12 bases between. The CDR3 extends over 14 amino acids. The CDR3: CASSLVVGQHEQFF. In DNA, the CDR3 is TGTGCCAGCAGCTTAGTTGTGGGGCAGCATGAGCAGTTCTTC.